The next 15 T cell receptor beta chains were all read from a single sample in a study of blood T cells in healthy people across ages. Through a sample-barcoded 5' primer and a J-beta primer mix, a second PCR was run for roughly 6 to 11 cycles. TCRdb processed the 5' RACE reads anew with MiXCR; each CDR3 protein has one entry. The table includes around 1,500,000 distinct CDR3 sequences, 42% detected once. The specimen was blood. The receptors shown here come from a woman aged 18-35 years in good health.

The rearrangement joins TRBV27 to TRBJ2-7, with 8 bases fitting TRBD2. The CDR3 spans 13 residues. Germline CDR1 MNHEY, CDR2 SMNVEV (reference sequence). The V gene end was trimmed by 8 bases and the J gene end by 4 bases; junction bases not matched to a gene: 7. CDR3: CASRRASGYEQYF. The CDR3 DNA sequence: TGTGCCAGCCGGCGGGCTAGCGGGTACGAGCAGTACTTC.

CDR3 nucleotide sequence: TGTGCCAGCAGCTTGGCTAGGGTAGAGAACACTGAAGCTTTCTTT. Its translation is CASSLARVENTEAFF. The rearrangement uses TRBV7-2 and TRBJ1-1, with unresolved D. Germline V gives CDR1 SGHTA, CDR2 FQGNSA. The CDR3 is 15 residues long. Trimming stripped 3 bases from V and 1 base from J, with 12 bases between.

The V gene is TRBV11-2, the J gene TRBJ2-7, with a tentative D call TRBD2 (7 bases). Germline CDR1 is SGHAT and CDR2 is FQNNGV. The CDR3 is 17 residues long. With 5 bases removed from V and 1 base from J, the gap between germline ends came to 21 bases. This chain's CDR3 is CASSTLGRGGYSYEQYF. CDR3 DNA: TGTGCCAGCAGCACCCTCGGTAGGGGGGGATATTCCTACGAGCAGTACTTC.

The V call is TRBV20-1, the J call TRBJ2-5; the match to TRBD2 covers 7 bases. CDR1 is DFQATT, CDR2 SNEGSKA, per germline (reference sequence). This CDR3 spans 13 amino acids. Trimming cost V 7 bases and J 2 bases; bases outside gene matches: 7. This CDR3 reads CSGVGGGQETQYF. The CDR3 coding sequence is TGCAGTGGTGTGGGGGGGGGGCAAGAGACCCAGTACTTC.

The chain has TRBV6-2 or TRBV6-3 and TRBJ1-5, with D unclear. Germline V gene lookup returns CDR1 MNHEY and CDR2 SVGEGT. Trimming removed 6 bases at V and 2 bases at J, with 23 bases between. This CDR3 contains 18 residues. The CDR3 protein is CASSPSLFTEKGNQPQHF. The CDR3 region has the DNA TGTGCCAGCAGCCCTTCTTTATTCACGGAGAAGGGCAATCAGCCCCAGCATTTT.

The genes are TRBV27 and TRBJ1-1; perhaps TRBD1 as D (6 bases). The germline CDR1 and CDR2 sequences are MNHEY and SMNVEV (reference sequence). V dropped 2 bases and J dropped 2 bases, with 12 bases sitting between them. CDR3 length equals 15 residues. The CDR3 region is CASSLDFRGNTEAFF. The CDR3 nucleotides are TGTGCCAGCAGTTTAGATTTCAGGGGCAACACTGAAGCTTTCTTT.

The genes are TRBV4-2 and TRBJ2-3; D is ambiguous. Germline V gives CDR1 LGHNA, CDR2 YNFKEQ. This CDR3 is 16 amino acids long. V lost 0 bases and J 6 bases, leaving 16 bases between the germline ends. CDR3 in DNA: TGTGCCAGCAGCCAAGATGTCGTCGCCTCACGGGATACGCAGTATTTT. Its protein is CASSQDVVASRDTQYF.

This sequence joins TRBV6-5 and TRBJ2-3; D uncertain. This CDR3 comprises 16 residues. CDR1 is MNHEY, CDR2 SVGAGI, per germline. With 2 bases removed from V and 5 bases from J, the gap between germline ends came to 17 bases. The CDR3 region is CASSYRGTPGGDTQYF. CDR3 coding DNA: TGTGCCAGCAGTTACAGAGGCACTCCGGGCGGAGATACGCAGTATTTT.

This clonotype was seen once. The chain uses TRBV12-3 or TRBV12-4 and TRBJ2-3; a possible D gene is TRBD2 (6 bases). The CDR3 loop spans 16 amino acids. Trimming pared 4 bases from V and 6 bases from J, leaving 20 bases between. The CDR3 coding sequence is TGTGCCAGCAGTTCCAGATCGCGGGACGGTGGGGATACGCAGTATTTT. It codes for CASSSRSRDGGDTQYF.

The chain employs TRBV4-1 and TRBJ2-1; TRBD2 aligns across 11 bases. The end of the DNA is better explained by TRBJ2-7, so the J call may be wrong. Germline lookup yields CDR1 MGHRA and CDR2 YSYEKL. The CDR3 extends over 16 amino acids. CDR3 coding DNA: TGCGCCAGCAGCCATACTAGCGGGAGTACCTACAATGAGCAGTACTTC. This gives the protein CASSHTSGSTYNEQYF.

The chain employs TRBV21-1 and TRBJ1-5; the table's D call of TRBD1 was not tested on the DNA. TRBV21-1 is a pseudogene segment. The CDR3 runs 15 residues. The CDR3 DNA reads TGTGCCAGCCATGGGGTGGGGGAAAGCAATCAGCCCCAGCATTTT. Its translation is CASHGVGESNQPQHF.

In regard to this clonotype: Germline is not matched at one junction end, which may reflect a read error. CDR3 loop: CANHWGDAQYF. The CDR3 DNA reads TGTGCCAACCACTGGGGAGATGCGCAGTATTTT. The chain joins TRBV2 to TRBJ2-3; D perhaps matches TRBD2 (5 bases). The CDR3 is made up of 11 amino acids. Germline V CDR1 and CDR2: SNHLY, FYNNEI.

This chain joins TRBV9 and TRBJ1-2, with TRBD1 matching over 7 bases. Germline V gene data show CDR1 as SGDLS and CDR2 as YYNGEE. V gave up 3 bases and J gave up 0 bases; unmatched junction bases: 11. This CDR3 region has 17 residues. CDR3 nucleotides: TGTGCCAGCAGCGCGACAGGGCACTCGCCCTCTAACTATGGCTACACCTTC. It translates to CASSATGHSPSNYGYTF.

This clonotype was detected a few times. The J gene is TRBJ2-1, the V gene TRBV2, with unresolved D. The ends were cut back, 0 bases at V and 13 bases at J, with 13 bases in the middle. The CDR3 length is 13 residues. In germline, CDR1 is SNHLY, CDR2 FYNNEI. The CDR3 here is CASSEARTPDQFF. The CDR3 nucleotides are TGTGCCAGCAGTGAAGCCCGTACTCCGGACCAGTTCTTC.

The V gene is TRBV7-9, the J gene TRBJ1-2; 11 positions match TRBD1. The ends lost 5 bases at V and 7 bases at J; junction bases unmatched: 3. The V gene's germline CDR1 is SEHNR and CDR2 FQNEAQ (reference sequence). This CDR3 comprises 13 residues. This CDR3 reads CASSRTGGFGYTF. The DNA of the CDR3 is TGTGCCAGCAGCCGGACAGGGGGCTTTGGCTACACCTTC.